The T cell receptor beta chain described here comes from a study of long-term antiretroviral therapy in people with HIV. General study results and limits: Samples were collected from about 2003 to 2018 under possibly less effective ART regimens. The range of CDR3 lengths in HIV repertoires proved narrower than that found in controls. Increased diversity was seen after ART, yet it remained lower than in transplant donor controls.

Sequencing relied on immunoSEQ assay v3.0, run at survey level. Clones were sequenced by immunoSEQ multiplex PCR, and TCRdb holds only the in-frame ones, with some missing. Among 20,000 to 25,000 clones listed, about four fifths were seen once. Worth noting for this clone: As yet, its antigen is unknown.

This CDR3 is built from 18 residues. Germline V gene lookup returns CDR1 SEHNR and CDR2 FQNEAQ (reference sequence). The ends lost 3 bases at V and 6 bases at J; junction bases unmatched: 16. The input for sequencing was unsorted PBMCs, taken 0.3 years after starting antiretroviral therapy. This sequence originates from a man in his fifties with HIV. The rearrangement uses TRBV7-9 and TRBJ2-1, with TRBD1 identical over 8 bases. The CDR3 region has the DNA TGTGCCAGCAGCTTGCCGTTATATGGCAGGGGGCGAGGCAATGAGCAGTTCTTC. Translating gives CASSLPLYGRGRGNEQFF.